Below, 29 T cell receptor beta chains from the same sample are listed, as sequenced in a study of blood T cell repertoires in COVID-19. Only in-frame clones appear in the TCRdb table, and some are missing; sequencing was by immunoSEQ multiplex PCR. Here the sample spans approximately 220,000 clones, approximately 87% being singletons. Specimen: peripheral blood. The receptors originated from a man aged 55 to 69 who had recovered from COVID-19.

The J gene is TRBJ1-5, the V gene TRBV10-3, with D unclear. V was trimmed by 0 bases and J by 6 bases, leaving 12 bases between them. In germline, CDR1 is ENHRY, CDR2 SYGVKD. The CDR3 is 15 amino acids. As DNA, the CDR3 is TGTGCCATCAGTGAGTCGGGAGGAGGTACTCAGCCCCAGCATTTT. As protein: CAISESGGGTQPQHF.

The J gene is TRBJ1-5, the V gene TRBV5-1; D call uncertain. Germline CDR1 is SGHRS and CDR2 is YFSETQ. Trimming pared 0 bases from V and 2 bases from J, leaving 9 bases between. The CDR3 is 15 amino acids. CDR3 sequence: CASSLGGRGNQPQHF. CDR3 nucleotides: TGCGCCAGCAGCTTGGGAGGGAGAGGCAATCAGCCCCAGCATTTT.

The J gene is TRBJ1-2, the V gene TRBV30; possibly TRBD1 for D (6 bases). Germline V gene sequence: CDR1 GTSNPN, CDR2 SVGIG (reference sequence). The length of the CDR3 is 14 residues. The V gene lost 4 bases and the J gene lost 0 bases, with 12 bases spanning the gap. CDR3 amino acids: CAWTGTRANYGYTF. CDR3 bases: TGTGCCTGGACTGGGACAAGAGCTAACTATGGCTACACCTTC.

This chain joins TRBV7-2 and TRBJ1-5; no clear D gene. CDR1 is SGHTA and CDR2 is FQGNSA in the germline V gene. The CDR3 contains 13 residues. The ends were cut back, 2 bases at V and 4 bases at J, with 6 bases in the middle. CDR3 DNA: TGTGCCAGCAGCTTAAGCAAGAATCAGCCCCAGCATTTT. Its translation: CASSLSKNQPQHF.

Here the CDR3 DNA reads TGTGCCACCGGAGGGGCAGCGGGGGGCCCCGAGCAGTACTTC. It is translated as CATGGAAGGPEQYF. V is TRBV15 and J is TRBJ2-7; TRBD2 aligns across 9 bases. Germline CDR1 LNHNV, CDR2 YYDKDF (reference sequence). The CDR3 sequence is 14 residues long. V gave up 8 bases and J gave up 6 bases; unmatched junction bases: 11.

This clone was seen a few times. The CDR3 DNA sequence: TGTGCCAGCAGCGTCATACCGGGAGGAGCTTTCTTT. This encodes CASSVIPGGAFF. The genes are TRBV7-9 and TRBJ1-1; D is uncertain. There are 12 residues in the CDR3. Trimming shortened V by 5 bases and J by 10 bases, and 14 bases separated the two germline ends. The germline V gene encodes CDR1 SEHNR and CDR2 FQNEAQ (reference sequence).

The rearrangement joins TRBV28 to TRBJ1-1; 8 bases align to TRBD1. V trimming: 2 bases; J trimming: 4 bases; junction bases outside the gene matches: 6. The germline V gene encodes CDR1 MDHEN and CDR2 SYDVKM. The length of the CDR3 is 15 residues. The CDR3 region has the DNA TGTGCCAGCAGTTTAGGGAGGACAGGGACCACTGAAGCTTTCTTT. It is translated as CASSLGRTGTTEAFF.

The rearrangement joins TRBV29-1 to TRBJ1-1; 10 bases are a match to TRBD1. Per germline, CDR1 SQVTM and CDR2 ANQGSEA. This CDR3 is built from 15 residues. The junction had 5 bases not matched to a gene; V was cut back by 4 bases and J by 0 bases. This chain's CDR3 is CSVVGDRGVNTEAFF. The CDR3 nucleotides are TGCAGCGTTGTGGGGGACAGGGGCGTGAACACTGAAGCTTTCTTT.

This clone showed up just once. This chain uses TRBV10-3 with TRBJ2-1; 10 bases match TRBD1. The junction had 6 bases not matched to a gene; V was cut back by 7 bases and J by 0 bases. CDR1 and CDR2 from the germline V gene are ENHRY and SYGVKD. The CDR3 has 16 amino acids. The CDR3 DNA follows: TGTGCCATCAAGGAGAGGGACAGGGGCTCCTACAATGAGCAGTTCTTC. This encodes CAIKERDRGSYNEQFF.

The chain couples TRBV7-2 to TRBJ2-7; 11 nucleotides match TRBD2. The CDR3 contains 15 residues. With V trimmed by 5 bases and J by 3 bases, 6 bases remained unmatched. Germline lookup yields CDR1 SGHTA and CDR2 FQGNSA. The CDR3 region is CASSQTTSGVYEQYF. The CDR3, as DNA: TGTGCCAGCAGCCAGACGACTAGCGGGGTCTACGAGCAGTACTTC.

V gene TRBV3-1 (or the pseudogene TRBV3-2) combines with J gene TRBJ2-7; tentative D call: TRBD1 (6 bases). Germline CDR1 LGHDT, CDR2 YNNKEL (reference sequence). Trimming stripped 1 base from V and 2 bases from J, with 12 bases between. The CDR3 contains 15 residues. In DNA form, the CDR3 reads TGTGCCAGCAGCCAAGGACGGCAGGGGCCCTACGAGCAGTACTTC. Encoded protein: CASSQGRQGPYEQYF.

The chain employs TRBV6-5 and TRBJ2-7, with a possible D match to TRBD2 (7 bases). V was shortened by 0 bases and J by 7 bases, with 16 bases between the two germline ends. This CDR3 has 15 amino acids. CDR1 is MNHEY, CDR2 SVGAGI, per germline. The CDR3 here is CASSYSGAGVGEQYF. The DNA for the CDR3 is TGTGCCAGCAGTTACTCGGGGGCGGGGGTTGGGGAGCAGTACTTC.

V gene TRBV7-9 combines with J gene TRBJ2-3; no firm D call. This CDR3 has 13 residues. Trimming shortened V by 5 bases and J by 3 bases, and 9 bases separated the two germline ends. Looked up from germline, CDR1 is SEHNR and CDR2 is FQNEAQ (reference sequence). The CDR3 coding sequence is TGTGCCAGCAGCCTATATGTTACAGATACGCAGTATTTT. Translation: CASSLYVTDTQYF.

This chain connects TRBV7-2 to TRBJ2-7; 10 bases align to TRBD1. With 4 bases clipped from V and 3 bases from J, the junction kept 6 bases outside the gene matches. The CDR3 length is 15 residues. The germline V gene has CDR1 SGHTA and CDR2 FQGNSA. The CDR3 sequence is CASSSWDRGFYEQYF. The CDR3 DNA reads as TGTGCCAGCAGCTCGTGGGACAGGGGCTTCTACGAGCAGTACTTC. Complete variable domain (other parts from reference TRBV7-2 and TRBJ2-7): GAGVSQSPSNKVTEKGKDVELRCDPISGHTALYWYRQSLGQGLEFLIYFQGNSAPDKSGLPSDRFSAERTGGSVSTLTIQRTQQEDSAVYLCASSSWDRGFYEQYFGPGTRLTVT.

The chain carries TRBV19 and TRBJ1-2, with D uncertain. The CDR3 covers 12 residues. Between the trimmed V and J ends, which lost 1 base and 7 bases, there was a span of 7 bases. Germline CDR1 is LNHDA and CDR2 is SQIVND (reference sequence). The CDR3 loop reads CASSIVGVGYTF. The CDR3, as DNA: TGTGCCAGTAGTATAGTCGGGGTTGGCTACACCTTC.

V usage is TRBV18 and J usage is TRBJ1-1; tentative D call: TRBD1 (5 bases). The germline gives CDR1 KGHSH, CDR2 LQKENI. CDR3 size: 15 residues. V was shortened by 5 bases and J by 1 base, with 14 bases between the two germline ends. CDR3 nucleotide sequence: TGTGCCAGCTCAGTACGATCTCAGGGGAACACTGAAGCTTTCTTT. This translates into CASSVRSQGNTEAFF.

This chain links TRBV18 with TRBJ2-3; 8 bases line up with TRBD2. Germline CDR1 and CDR2: KGHSH and LQKENI. The J segment lost 6 bases and the V segment lost 4 bases, leaving 3 bases of the junction unmatched. The CDR3 runs to 13 residues. The CDR3 is CASSRSGEDTQYF. The CDR3 DNA follows: TGTGCCAGCTCACGTAGCGGGGAGGATACGCAGTATTTT.

This clone was counted only a few times. The chain recombines TRBV28 with TRBJ1-2; D is possibly TRBD1 (5 bases). The germline CDR1 and CDR2 sequences are MDHEN and SYDVKM. CDR3 length: 11 residues. V was clipped by 4 bases and J by 10 bases, with 10 bases between them. The CDR3 nucleotides are TGTGCCAGCAGTTCTCTAGGGGACTACACCTTC. Its protein is CASSSLGDYTF.

The chain carries TRBV13 and TRBJ1-1, with a tentative D call TRBD1 (6 bases). CDR1 is PRHDT and CDR2 is FYEKMQ in the germline V gene (reference sequence). The V gene lost 4 bases and the J gene lost 5 bases, with 11 bases spanning the gap. The CDR3 is 13 amino acids. Written as DNA, the CDR3 is TGTGCCAGCAGCTCCAGGGGAAGGACTGAAGCTTTCTTT. As protein: CASSSRGRTEAFF.

This clone has at least ten counts. The V gene is TRBV12-3 or TRBV12-4, the J gene TRBJ1-2; TRBD1 matches 9 bases. This CDR3 region has 13 residues. The ends lost 6 bases at V and 8 bases at J; junction bases unmatched: 7. CDR3 in amino acids: CASSTDRGKGYTF. The CDR3 DNA is TGTGCCAGCAGCACGGACAGGGGAAAAGGCTACACCTTC.

Notes on this clone: Other nucleotide sequences from this sample produce the same CDR3. The rearrangement uses TRBV5-1 and TRBJ2-5, with 9 nucleotides matching TRBD1. Germline V gene data show CDR1 as SGHRS and CDR2 as YFSETQ. The CDR3 has 14 residues. V shed 4 bases, J shed 4 bases, and the junction held 5 bases outside the gene matches. The CDR3 loop is CASSRGQGGETQYF. CDR3 sequence (DNA): TGCGCCAGCAGCAGGGGACAGGGAGGAGAGACCCAGTACTTC.

The rearrangement uses TRBV2 and TRBJ2-7, with D possibly being TRBD1 (6 bases). The CDR3 has 13 amino acids. V lost 6 bases, J lost 4 bases, and 13 bases lay in between. From germline, CDR1 is SNHLY and CDR2 FYNNEI. CDR3 DNA sequence: TGTGCCAGCAGCGGGACACGGATTTACGAGCAGTACTTC. Amino acid sequence: CASSGTRIYEQYF. Based on the CDR3 plus reference TRBV2 and TRBJ2-7, the full variable domain is EPEVTQTPSHQVTQMGQEVILRCVPISNHLYFYWYRQILGQKVEFLVSFYNNEISEKSEIFDDQFSVERPDGSNFTLKIRSTKLEDSAMYFCASSGTRIYEQYFGPGTRLTVT.

V usage is TRBV5-6 and J usage is TRBJ1-2; D gene ambiguous. The CDR3 is 14 residues long. Trimming removed 4 bases at V and 3 bases at J, with 13 bases between. CDR1 and CDR2 (germline): SGHDT, YYEEEE. The DNA of the CDR3 is TGTGCCAGCAGCCTGGTTGGGAGAGACTATGGCTACACCTTC. Protein: CASSLVGRDYGYTF. The full variable domain, rest sourced from reference TRBV5-6 and TRBJ1-2, is DAGVTQSPTHLIKTRGQQVTLRCSPKSGHDTVSWYQQALGQGPQFIFQYYEEEERQRGNFPDRFSGHQFPNYSSELNVNALLLGDSALYLCASSLVGRDYGYTFGSGTRLTVV.

This chain links TRBV14 with TRBJ1-5, with D possibly TRBD1 on 5 matching bases. The CDR3 totals 13 residues. The ends were cut back, 5 bases at V and 5 bases at J, with 10 bases in the middle. Germline V gene sequence: CDR1 SGHDN, CDR2 FVKESK. CDR3 amino acids: CASSWGADQPQHF. CDR3 sequence (DNA): TGTGCCAGCAGCTGGGGCGCTGATCAGCCCCAGCATTTT.

The chain couples TRBV6-5 to TRBJ2-7; TRBD2 agrees at 7 bases. CDR3 length equals 15 residues. From germline, CDR1 is MNHEY and CDR2 SVGAGI. Germline trimming cut 6 bases from V and 11 bases from J; bases unmatched to any gene: 19. CDR3 coding DNA: TGTGCCAGCAGCTTACGAGCGGGTCCCGGGGGGAAAAAGTACTTC. Encoded protein: CASSLRAGPGGKKYF.

This chain joins TRBV4-2 and TRBJ2-7; D gene unclear. In germline, CDR1 is LGHNA, CDR2 YNFKEQ. Deletions cut 6 bases from V and 4 bases from J, with 16 bases between. This CDR3 has 14 residues. CDR3 sequence reads: CASSPVINGYEQYF. CDR3 in DNA: TGTGCCAGCAGTCCTGTTATAAACGGGTACGAGCAGTACTTC.

The chain's CDR3 is CASSFELGTSGRRTGELFF. In nucleotides, the CDR3 is TGCGCCAGCAGCTTTGAACTTGGGACTAGCGGGAGGCGGACCGGGGAGCTGTTTTTT. The rearrangement uses TRBV5-1 and TRBJ2-2; 15 bases align to TRBD2. The CDR3 runs 19 residues. Germline CDR1 and CDR2: SGHRS and YFSETQ. V trimming: 2 bases; J trimming: 5 bases; junction bases outside the gene matches: 10.

The genes are TRBV5-1 and TRBJ2-1, with TRBD2 matching 7 bases. The germline V gene encodes CDR1 SGHRS and CDR2 YFSETQ. With 8 bases clipped from V and 0 bases from J, the junction kept 11 bases outside the gene matches. The CDR3 runs to 16 residues. CDR3 loop: CASFLASGYSYNEQFF. The CDR3 DNA reads as TGCGCCAGTTTTCTCGCTAGCGGATACTCCTACAATGAGCAGTTCTTC.

This chain connects TRBV12-3 or TRBV12-4 to TRBJ1-2, with 8 positions matching TRBD1. V gave up 3 bases and J gave up 8 bases; unmatched junction bases: 5. This CDR3 has 13 residues. CDR3 sequence: CASSFGQGGGYTF. CDR3 bases: TGTGCCAGCAGTTTCGGACAGGGAGGCGGCTACACCTTC.